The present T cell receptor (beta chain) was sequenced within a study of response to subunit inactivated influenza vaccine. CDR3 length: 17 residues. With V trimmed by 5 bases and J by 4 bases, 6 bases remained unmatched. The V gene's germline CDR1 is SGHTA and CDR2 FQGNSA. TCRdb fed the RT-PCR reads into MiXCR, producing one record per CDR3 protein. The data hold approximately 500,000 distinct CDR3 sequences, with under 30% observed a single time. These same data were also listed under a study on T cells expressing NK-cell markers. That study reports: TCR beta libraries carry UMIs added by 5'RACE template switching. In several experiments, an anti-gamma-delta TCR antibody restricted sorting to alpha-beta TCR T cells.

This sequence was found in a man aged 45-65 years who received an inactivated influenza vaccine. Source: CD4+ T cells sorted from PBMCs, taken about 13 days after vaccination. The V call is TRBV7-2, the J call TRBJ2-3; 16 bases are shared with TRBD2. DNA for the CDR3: TGTGCCAGCAGCCCCTTGGGGACTAGCGGGAGGGCAGATACGCAGTATTTT. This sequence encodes CASSPLGTSGRADTQYF. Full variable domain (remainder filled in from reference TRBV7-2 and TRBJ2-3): GAGVSQSPSNKVTEKGKDVELRCDPISGHTALYWYRQSLGQGLEFLIYFQGNSAPDKSGLPSDRFSAERTGGSVSTLTIQRTQQEDSAVYLCASSPLGTSGRADTQYFGPGTRLTVL.